The T cell receptor beta chain described here comes from a study of shared clonotypes between healthy human individuals. The length of the CDR3 is 13 residues. The V and J ends lost 5 bases and 7 bases respectively, with 14 bases between them. The V gene's germline CDR1 is MNHEY and CDR2 SMNVEV (reference sequence). Sequencing used immunoSEQ multiplex PCR; TCRdb keeps in-frame clones, though not all of them. In the table there are about 2.3 million clones, around 92% of which are singletons. This chain links TRBV27 with TRBJ1-2; unclear D gene. This TCR was sampled from a man aged 18 to 29 in good health. Some clones in this sample may be carry-over from other donors' samples. The specimen sequenced was naive CD4+ T cells from PBMCs. Subset in this sample: CD45RA+ positively selected. The DNA for the CDR3 is TGTGCCAGCAGTCCCGGCAGGCATGGTGGCTACACCTTC. This gives the protein CASSPGRHGGYTF.